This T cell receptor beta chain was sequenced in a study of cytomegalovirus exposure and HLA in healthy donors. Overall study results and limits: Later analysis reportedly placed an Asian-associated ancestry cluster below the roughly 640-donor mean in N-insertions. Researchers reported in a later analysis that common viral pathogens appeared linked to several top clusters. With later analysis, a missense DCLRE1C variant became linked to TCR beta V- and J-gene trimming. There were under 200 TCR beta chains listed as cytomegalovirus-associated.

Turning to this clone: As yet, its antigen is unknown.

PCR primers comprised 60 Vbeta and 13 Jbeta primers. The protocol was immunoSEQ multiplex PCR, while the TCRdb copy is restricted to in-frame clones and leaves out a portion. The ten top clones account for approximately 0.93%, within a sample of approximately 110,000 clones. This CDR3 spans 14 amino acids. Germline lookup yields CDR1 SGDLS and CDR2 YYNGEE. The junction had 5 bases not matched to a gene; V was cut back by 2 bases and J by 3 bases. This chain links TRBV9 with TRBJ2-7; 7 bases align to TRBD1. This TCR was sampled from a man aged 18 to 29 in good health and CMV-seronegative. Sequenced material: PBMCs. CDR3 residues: CASSVGTAYYEQYF. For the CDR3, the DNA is TGTGCCAGCAGCGTGGGGACAGCCTACTACGAGCAGTACTTC.